These T cell receptor beta chains were read from a single sample in a study of T-cell memory formation after mild COVID-19. TCRdb itself ran the 5' RACE reads through MiXCR, one entry per CDR3 protein. The sample contains 95,000 to 110,000 distinct CDR3 sequences, about an eighth of which appear only once. Sequenced material: PBMCs or a T cell subset sorted from them (not recorded which). The receptor set was obtained from a man between 18 and 35 years old who had mild COVID-19 (a few samples of this study predate the infection). Cell type and time point are not known. Each CDR3 is given with its conserved first and last residue. Some rows mark clone size as missing; the rest say once, few, many or name a class of expanded clone.

clone_size j_call v_call cdr3_aa
many TRBJ2-3 TRBV29-1 CSVEPGGDTQYF
few TRBJ1-1 TRBV6-2/TRBV6-3 CASTTQGRNLNTEAFF
few TRBJ2-5 TRBV7-9 CASSLRKLRQETQYF
few TRBJ2-1 TRBV7-9 CASSYGYPNEQFF
. TRBJ1-1 TRBV4-3 CASSQEGLNTEAFF
few TRBJ2-7 TRBV7-9 CASSPRDRAYEQYF
. TRBJ2-5 TRBV4-1 CASSHDGAGQETQYF
. TRBJ2-5 TRBV10-3 CAISETQETQYF
few TRBJ2-7 TRBV12-3/TRBV12-4 CASSLSGGGYEQYF
. TRBJ2-2 TRBV7-9 CASSLARKNTGELFF
few TRBJ2-7 TRBV1 CTSSQGTSGSYEQYF
few TRBJ2-5 TRBV11-1 CASSLPPGWGTQYF
many TRBJ1-6 TRBV4-3 CASSRTGSNSPLHF
. TRBJ2-3 TRBV11-2 CASSSSGGTWGPTDTQYF
few TRBJ2-2 TRBV5-1 CASSPRDRSTGELFF
. TRBJ2-5 TRBV9 CASSVLGLASNQETQYF
few TRBJ2-3 TRBV12-3/TRBV12-4 CASSYTIRGTDTQYF
. TRBJ1-1 TRBV29-1 CSVEDPGNTEAFF
. TRBJ2-7 TRBV6-5 CASSYEGTLPYEQYF
few TRBJ2-6 TRBV10-3 CAISGTSGAGANVLTF
few TRBJ2-3 TRBV6-6 CASKSSGASTDTQYF
few TRBJ2-7 TRBV27 CASSSFLAGPNTYEQYF
few TRBJ2-1 TRBV2 CASTATGNNEQFF
few TRBJ2-7 TRBV4-1 CASSQVDRSYEQYF
few TRBJ2-1 TRBV7-6 CASSTAGTSYNEQFF
. TRBJ2-5 TRBV6-1 CASSEGVAGGIPETQYF